The T cell receptor beta chain under discussion was sequenced for a study of patients and donors after allogeneic stem cell transplantation. TCRdb called the RT-PCR reads again in MiXCR, with one record for every CDR3 protein. Here the sample spans roughly 940,000 distinct CDR3 sequences, under 20% being singletons. The length of the CDR3 is 16 residues. V dropped 4 bases and J dropped 0; count of bases not matched to a gene: 4. Germline V gene data show CDR1 as KGHSH and CDR2 as LQKENI. The chain recombines TRBV18 with TRBJ1-4; TRBD1 agrees at 8 bases. This clonotype originated in a human donor who was either an allogeneic HSCT recipient or a stem cell or donor lymphocyte infusion donor (not recorded which). It is not recorded whose cells these are; they may come from a transplant donor. The source material was blood, either unsorted or a sorted T cell fraction (not recorded which). The CDR3 nucleotides are TGTGCCAGCTCACAGGGACAGGTATCAACTAATGAAAAACTGTTTTTT. Translation gives CASSQGQVSTNEKLFF.